This entry is about one T cell receptor beta chain. The ends lost 1 base at V and 5 bases at J; junction bases unmatched: 5. The CDR3 runs 16 residues. Germline CDR1 reads LGHDT; CDR2 reads YNNKEL (reference sequence). This entry belongs to a study of blood T cell repertoires in COVID-19. Study information: Samples taken during acute and convalescent COVID-19 were collected in the United States, Italy and Spain.

The repertoire was sequenced with immunoSEQ multiplex PCR; TCRdb's copy has only in-frame clones and lacks some. The data contain about 240,000 clones, about nine tenths of them singletons. The sequencing sample was made of peripheral blood. The clonotype originates from a man between 60 and 75 years old who had recovered from COVID-19. V is TRBV3-1 (or the pseudogene TRBV3-2) and J is TRBJ2-3; TRBD2 aligns across 11 bases. CDR3 nucleotides: TGTGCCAGCAGCCAAGTCTTAGCGGGGGGGCAAGATACGCAGTATTTT. Encoded protein: CASSQVLAGGQDTQYF.